The following is a T cell receptor (beta chain) sequence with its context. Its specificity is not known. This CDR3 contains 13 residues. Germline V lookup: CDR1 SNHLY, CDR2 FYNNEI. Template switching was used to attach UMIs, which incorporated a 6-nucleotide sample barcode. No DNA is given; TCRdb re-called the 5' RACE reads and lists each CDR3 protein once. This sample's clone table lists about 330,000 distinct CDR3 sequences. The data are from a study of monozygotic twins with inflammatory bowel disease. Whole-study findings and limits: IBD patients had lower TCRbeta diversity (inverse Simpson) than healthy co-twins. Especially with disease activity, IBD patients had fewer clonotypes in common with others than healthy twins did.

Whole blood that had not undergone T cell sorting provided the isolated total RNA. The rearrangement links TRBV2 to TRBJ1-6. Sample: blood. This clonotype originated in a human donor with ulcerative colitis or Crohn's disease, or a healthy co-twin of an affected twin (not recorded which). Here the CDR3 reads CASSEELNSPLHF.